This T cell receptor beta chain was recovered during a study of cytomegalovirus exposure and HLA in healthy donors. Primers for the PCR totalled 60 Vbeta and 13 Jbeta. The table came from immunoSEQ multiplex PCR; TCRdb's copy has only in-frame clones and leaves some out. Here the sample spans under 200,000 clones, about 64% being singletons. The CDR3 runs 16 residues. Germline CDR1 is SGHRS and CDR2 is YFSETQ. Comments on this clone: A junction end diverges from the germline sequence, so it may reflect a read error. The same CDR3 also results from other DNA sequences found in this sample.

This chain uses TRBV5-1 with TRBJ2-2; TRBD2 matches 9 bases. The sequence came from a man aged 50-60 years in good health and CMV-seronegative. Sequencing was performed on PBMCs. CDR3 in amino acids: CASSPVAGANTGELFF. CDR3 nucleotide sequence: TGCGCCAGCAGCCCAGTAGCGGGGGCGAATACCGGGGAGCTGTTTTTT.